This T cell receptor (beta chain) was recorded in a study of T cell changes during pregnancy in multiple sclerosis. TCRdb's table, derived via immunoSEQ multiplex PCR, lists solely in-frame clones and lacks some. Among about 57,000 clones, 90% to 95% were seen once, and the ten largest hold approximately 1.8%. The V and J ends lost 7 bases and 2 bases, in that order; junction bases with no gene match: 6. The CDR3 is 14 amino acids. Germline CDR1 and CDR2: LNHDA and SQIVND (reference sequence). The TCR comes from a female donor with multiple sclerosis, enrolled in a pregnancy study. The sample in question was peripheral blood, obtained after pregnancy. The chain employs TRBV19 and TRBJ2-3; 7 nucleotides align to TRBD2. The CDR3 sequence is CASTPSGNTDTQYF. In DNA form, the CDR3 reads TGTGCCAGTACTCCTAGCGGAAACACAGATACGCAGTATTTT.